This note documents a single T cell receptor beta chain sequence. Its antigen is currently unknown. Data came from immunoSEQ multiplex PCR; TCRdb stores just in-frame clones and leaves some out. The sample has 85,000 or so clones, approximately 86% seen once; the top ten hold less than 2%. These data come from a study of OX40 agonist ivuxolimab in advanced cancers. Study results and limitations: Expanded clones tended on average to be more numerous among CD8+ T cells than CD4+.

CDR1 and CDR2 (germline): MNHNY, SVGAGI (reference sequence). Trimming shortened V by 2 bases and J by 4 bases, and 9 bases separated the two germline ends. This CDR3 is built from 15 residues. This material consisted of CD4+ or CD8+ T cells sorted from blood, taken in a trial of the OX40 agonist ivuxolimab. This clonotype was sampled from an adult with an advanced solid tumor such as melanoma, head and neck, liver or kidney cancer. The chain employs TRBV6-6 and TRBJ2-6; D might be TRBD1 or TRBD2, each matching 5 bases. This CDR3 reads CASSYDGTGANVLTF. In DNA form, the CDR3 reads TGTGCCAGCAGTTACGACGGGACGGGGGCCAACGTCCTGACTTTC.